This T cell receptor beta chain was retrieved from a study of identical twins. Overall study results and limits: Among beta out-of-frame sequences, excess sharing between twins appeared weaker.

cDNA molecules carried unique molecular identifiers, and template switching added a universal primer site. One entry per CDR3 protein results from TCRdb running MiXCR on the 5' RACE reads. The sample lists roughly 1.6 million distinct CDR3 sequences; about 32% were seen once. Comments on this clonotype: What it binds is not known.

In every case, the donor was a healthy Caucasian. The CDR3 is 15 amino acids. Germline CDR1 and CDR2: DFQATT and SNEGSKA (reference sequence). The V and J ends lost 2 bases and 4 bases, in that order; junction bases with no gene match: 6. V and J are TRBV20-1 and TRBJ1-5; 9 bases are shared with TRBD1. The TCR originated in a newborn girl in good health. Sequenced: cord blood. CDR3 DNA sequence: TGCAGTGCTAGACCGGGGACAGGGCGGAATCAGCCCCAGCATTTT. It codes for CSARPGTGRNQPQHF.